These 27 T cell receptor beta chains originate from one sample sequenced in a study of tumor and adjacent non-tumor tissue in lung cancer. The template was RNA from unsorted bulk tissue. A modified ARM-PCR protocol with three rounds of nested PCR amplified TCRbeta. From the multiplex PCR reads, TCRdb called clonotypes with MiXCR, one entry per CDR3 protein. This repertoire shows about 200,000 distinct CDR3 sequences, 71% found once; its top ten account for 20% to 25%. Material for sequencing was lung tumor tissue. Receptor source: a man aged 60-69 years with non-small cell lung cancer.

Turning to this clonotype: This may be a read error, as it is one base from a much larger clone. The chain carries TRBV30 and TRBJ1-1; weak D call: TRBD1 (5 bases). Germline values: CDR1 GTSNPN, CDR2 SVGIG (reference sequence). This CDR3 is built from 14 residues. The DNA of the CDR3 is TGTGTCTGGAGTATACCAGGGAAGGACACTGAAGCTTTCTTT. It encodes CVWSIPGKDTEAFF.

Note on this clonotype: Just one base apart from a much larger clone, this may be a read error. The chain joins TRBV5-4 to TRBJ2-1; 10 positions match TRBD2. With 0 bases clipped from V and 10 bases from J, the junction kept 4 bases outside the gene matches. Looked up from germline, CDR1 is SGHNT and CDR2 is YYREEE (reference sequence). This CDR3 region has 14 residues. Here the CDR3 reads CASSLEIAGGEQFF. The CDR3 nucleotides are TGTGCCAGCAGCTTGGAGATAGCGGGAGGAGAGCAGTTCTTC.

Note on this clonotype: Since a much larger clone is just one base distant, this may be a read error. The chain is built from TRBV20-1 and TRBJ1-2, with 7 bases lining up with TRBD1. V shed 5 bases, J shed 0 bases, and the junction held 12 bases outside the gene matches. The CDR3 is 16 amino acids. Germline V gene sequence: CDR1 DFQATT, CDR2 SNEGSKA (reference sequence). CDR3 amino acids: CSAAPSSGTANYGYTF. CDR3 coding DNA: TGCAGTGCTGCCCCCAGTTCCGGGACAGCTAACTATGGCTACACCTTC.

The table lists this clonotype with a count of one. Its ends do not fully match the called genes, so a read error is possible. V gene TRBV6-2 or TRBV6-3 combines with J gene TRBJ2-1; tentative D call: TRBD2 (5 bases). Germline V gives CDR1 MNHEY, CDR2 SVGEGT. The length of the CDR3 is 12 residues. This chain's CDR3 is CASRWTANEQFF. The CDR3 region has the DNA TGTGCCAGCAGATGGACTGCGAATGAGCAGTTTTTC.

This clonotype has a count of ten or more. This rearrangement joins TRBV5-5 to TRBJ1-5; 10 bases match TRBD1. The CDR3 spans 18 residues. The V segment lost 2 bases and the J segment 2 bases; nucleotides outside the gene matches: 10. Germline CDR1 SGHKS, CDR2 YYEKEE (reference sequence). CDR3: CASSFLPGTGAGNQPQHF. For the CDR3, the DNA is TGTGCCAGCAGCTTCTTACCCGGGACAGGGGCCGGCAATCAGCCCCAGCATTTT.

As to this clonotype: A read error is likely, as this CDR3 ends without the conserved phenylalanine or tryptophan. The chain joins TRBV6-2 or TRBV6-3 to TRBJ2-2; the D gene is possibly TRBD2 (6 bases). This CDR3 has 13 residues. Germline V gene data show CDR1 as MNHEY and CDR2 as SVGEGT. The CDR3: CASRAGNTGELFY. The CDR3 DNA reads TGTGCCAGCAGGGCGGGAAATACCGGGGAACTGTTTTAT.

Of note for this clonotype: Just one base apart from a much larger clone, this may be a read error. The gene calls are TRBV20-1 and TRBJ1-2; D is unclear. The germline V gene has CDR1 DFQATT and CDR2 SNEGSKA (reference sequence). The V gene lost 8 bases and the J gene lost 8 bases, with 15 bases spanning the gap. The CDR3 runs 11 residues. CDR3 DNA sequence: TGCAGTACAGAGGCTAACTGGGGCTACACCTTC. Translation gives CSTEANWGYTF.

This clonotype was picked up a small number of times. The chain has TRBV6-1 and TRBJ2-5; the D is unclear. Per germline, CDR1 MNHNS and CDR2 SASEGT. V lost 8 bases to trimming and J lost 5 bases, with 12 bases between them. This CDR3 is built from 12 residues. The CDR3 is CASVSSSETQYF. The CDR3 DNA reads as TGTGCCAGCGTGAGTAGCTCGGAGACCCAGTACTTC.

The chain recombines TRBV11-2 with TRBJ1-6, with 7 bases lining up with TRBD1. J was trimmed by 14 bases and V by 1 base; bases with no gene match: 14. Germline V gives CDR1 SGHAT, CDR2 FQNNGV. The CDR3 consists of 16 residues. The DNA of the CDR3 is TGTGCCAGCAGCTTAGGGAGGACAGGTAGGAGTGCATCCCTCCACTTT. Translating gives CASSLGRTGRSASLHF.

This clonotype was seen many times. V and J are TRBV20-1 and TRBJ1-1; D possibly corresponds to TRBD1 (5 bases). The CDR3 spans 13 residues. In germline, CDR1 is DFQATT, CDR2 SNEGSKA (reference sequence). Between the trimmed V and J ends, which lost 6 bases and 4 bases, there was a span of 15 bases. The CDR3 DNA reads TGCAGTGCGGTACAGGTCCCCAGCACTGAAGCTTTCTTT. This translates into CSAVQVPSTEAFF.

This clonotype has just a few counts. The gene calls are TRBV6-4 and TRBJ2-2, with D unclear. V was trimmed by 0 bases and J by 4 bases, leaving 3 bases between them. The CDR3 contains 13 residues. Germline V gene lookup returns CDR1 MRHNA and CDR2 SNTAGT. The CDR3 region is CASSDSSTGELFF. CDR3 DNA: TGTGCCAGCAGTGACTCTAGCACCGGGGAGCTGTTTTTT.

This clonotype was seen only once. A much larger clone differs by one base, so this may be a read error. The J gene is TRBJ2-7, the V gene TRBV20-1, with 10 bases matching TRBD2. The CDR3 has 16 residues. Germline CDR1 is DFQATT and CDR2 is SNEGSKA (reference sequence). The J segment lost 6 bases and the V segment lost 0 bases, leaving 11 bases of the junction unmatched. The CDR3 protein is CSARDTGTSVSCEQYF. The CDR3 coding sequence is TGCAGTGCTAGAGATACCGGGACTAGCGTTTCTTGCGAGCAGTACTTC.

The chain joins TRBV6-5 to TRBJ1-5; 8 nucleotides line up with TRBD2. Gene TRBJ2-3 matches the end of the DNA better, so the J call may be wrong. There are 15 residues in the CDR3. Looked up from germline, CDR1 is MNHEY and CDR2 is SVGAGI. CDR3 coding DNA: TGTGCCAGCAGTTATTCTCGGGAGGGCAATCAGCCCCAGTATTTT. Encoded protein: CASSYSREGNQPQYF.

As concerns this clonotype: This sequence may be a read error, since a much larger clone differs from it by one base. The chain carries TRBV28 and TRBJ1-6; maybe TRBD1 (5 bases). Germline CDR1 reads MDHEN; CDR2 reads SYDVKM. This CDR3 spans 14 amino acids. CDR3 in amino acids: CANSLAGNHSPLHF. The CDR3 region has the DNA TGTGCCAACAGTTTAGCAGGGAACCATTCACCCCTCCACTTT.

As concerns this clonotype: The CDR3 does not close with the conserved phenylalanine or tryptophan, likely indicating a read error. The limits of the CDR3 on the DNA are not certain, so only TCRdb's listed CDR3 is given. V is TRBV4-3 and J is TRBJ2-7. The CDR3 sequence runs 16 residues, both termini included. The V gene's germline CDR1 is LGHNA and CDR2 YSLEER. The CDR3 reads CASSQDLSGRSYEQYL.

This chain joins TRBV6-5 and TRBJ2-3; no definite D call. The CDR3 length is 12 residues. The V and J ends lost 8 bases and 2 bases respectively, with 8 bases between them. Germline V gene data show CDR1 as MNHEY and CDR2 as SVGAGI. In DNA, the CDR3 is TGTGCCAGCGGTTCTACCACAGATACGCAGTATTTT. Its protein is CASGSTTDTQYF.

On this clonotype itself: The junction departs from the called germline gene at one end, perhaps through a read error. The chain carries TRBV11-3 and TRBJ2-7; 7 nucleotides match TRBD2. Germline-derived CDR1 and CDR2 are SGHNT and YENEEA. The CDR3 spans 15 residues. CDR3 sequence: CTSSSLAGIDNEQYF. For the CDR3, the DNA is TGTACCAGCAGCTCCTTAGCGGGCATCGACAACGAGCAGTACTTC.

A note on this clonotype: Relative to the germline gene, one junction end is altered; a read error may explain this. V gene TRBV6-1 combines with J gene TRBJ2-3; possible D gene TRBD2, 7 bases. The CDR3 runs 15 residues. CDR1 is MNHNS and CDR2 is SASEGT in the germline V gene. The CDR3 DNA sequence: TGTGCCATGAGCGGGGACATTCCCTTCCCGGATACGCACTATTTT. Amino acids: CAMSGDIPFPDTHYF.

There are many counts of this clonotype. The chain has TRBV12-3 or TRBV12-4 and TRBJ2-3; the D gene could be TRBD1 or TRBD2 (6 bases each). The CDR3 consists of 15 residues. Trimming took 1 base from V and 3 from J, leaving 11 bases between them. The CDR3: CASSLVGGPTDTQYF. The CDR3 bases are TGTGCCAGCAGTTTAGTTGGGGGGCCAACAGATACGCAGTATTTT.

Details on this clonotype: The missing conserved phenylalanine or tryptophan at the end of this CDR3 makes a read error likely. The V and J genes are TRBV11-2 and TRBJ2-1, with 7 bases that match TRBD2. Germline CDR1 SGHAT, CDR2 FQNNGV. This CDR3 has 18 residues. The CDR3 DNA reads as TGTGCCTGCAGCCCAGTGAAGCTCGCGGGGGACTCCTACAATGAGCAGTTCCTC. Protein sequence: CACSPVKLAGDSYNEQFL.

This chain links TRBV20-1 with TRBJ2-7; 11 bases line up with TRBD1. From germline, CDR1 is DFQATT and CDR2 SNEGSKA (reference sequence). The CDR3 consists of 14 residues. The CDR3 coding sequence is TGCAGTGCTAGCCCAGGACAGGGGGCATACGAGCAGTATGTC. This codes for CSASPGQGAYEQYV.

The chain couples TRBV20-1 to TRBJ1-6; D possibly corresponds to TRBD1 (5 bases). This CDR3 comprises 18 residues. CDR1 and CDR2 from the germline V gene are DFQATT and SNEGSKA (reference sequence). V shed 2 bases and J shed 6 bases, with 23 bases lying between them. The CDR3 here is CSARLRVGTPKINSPLHF. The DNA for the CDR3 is TGCAGTGCTAGACTACGGGTTGGGACCCCTAAAATTAATTCACCCCTCCACTTT.

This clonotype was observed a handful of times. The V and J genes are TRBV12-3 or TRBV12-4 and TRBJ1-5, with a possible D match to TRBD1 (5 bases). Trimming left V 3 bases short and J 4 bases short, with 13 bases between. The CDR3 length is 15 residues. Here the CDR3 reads CASSFGAGGNQPQHF. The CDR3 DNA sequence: TGTGCCAGCAGTTTCGGGGCTGGGGGAAATCAGCCCCAGCATTTT.

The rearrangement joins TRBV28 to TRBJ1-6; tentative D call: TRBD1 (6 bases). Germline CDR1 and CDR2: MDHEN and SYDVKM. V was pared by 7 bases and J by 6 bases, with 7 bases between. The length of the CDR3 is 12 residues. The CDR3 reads CASTDSNSPLHF. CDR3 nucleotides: TGTGCCAGCACGGACAGTAATTCACCCCTCCACTTT.

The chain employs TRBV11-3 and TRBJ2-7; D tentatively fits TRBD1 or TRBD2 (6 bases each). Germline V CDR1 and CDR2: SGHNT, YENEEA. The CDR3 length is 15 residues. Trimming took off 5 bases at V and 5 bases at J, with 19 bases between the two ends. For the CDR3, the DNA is TGTGCCAGCAGCCTGGCCCTGGGGGGCGGGAACGAGCAGTACTTC. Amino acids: CASSLALGGGNEQYF.

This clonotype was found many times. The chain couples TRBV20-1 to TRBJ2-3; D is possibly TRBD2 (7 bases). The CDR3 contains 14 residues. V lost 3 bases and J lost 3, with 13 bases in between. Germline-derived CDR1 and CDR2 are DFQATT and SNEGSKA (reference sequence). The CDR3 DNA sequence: TGCAGTGCTAGTCTGAGGGGGGGGACAGATACGCAGTATTTT. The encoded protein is CSASLRGGTDTQYF.

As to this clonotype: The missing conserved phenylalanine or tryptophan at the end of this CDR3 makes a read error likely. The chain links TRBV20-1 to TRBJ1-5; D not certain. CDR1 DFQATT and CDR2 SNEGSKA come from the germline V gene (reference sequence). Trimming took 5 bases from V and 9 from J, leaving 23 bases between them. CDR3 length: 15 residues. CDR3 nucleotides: TGCAGTGCTCCCACCCACGGGAGGCCACGGATGCCCCAGCATTCT. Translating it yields CSAPTHGRPRMPQHS.